This T cell receptor (beta chain) appears in the sequencing data of a study of T cell repertoires in cytomegalovirus infection. Study-level points and caveats: HLA-C-restricted, CMV-specific TCR beta clonotypes were dominant ex vivo.

TCRdb passed the reads through MiXCR, listing each CDR3 protein once. The repertoire holds 200,000 to 250,000 distinct CDR3 sequences, 6.5% seen once, with around 6.9% in the top ten. CDR3 length: 11 amino acids. Germline CDR1 reads SQVTM; CDR2 reads ANQGSEA. V dropped 3 bases and J dropped 7 bases, with 9 bases sitting between them. This clonotype was seen only a few times. The antigen is unknown. The clonotype comes from a human donor in good health (CMV status not recorded). Some clones in this sample may be carry-over from other donors' samples. The V gene is TRBV29-1, the J gene TRBJ1-2; the D gene is possibly TRBD1 (6 bases). Input material: PBMCs. The CDR3 DNA follows: TGCAGCGTTGACAGGGGTGGTGGCTACACCTTC. This codes for CSVDRGGGYTF.